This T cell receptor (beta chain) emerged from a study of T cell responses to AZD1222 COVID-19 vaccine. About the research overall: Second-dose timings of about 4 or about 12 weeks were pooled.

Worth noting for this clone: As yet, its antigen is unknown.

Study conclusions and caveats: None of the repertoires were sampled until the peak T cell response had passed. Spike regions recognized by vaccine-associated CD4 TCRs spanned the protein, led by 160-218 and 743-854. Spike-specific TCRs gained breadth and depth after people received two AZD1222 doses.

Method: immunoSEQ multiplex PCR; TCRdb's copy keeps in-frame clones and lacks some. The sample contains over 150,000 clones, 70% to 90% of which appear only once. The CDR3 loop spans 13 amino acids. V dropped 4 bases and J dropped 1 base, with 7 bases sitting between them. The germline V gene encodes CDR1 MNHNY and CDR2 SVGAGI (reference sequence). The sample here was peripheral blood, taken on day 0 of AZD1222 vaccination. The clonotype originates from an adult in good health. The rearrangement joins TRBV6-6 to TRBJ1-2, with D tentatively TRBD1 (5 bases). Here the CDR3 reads CASSSRVNYGYTF. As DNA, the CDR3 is TGTGCCAGCAGTTCCAGGGTTAACTATGGCTACACCTTC.